This T cell receptor beta chain derives from a study of T cells after yellow fever vaccination. CDR3 length: 13 residues. Deletions cut 1 base from V and 1 base from J, with 5 bases between. CDR1 is LNHNV, CDR2 YYDKDF, per germline (reference sequence). This clonotype was detected ten times or more. Antigen unknown. Broader study findings: A small proportion of clonotypes was detected in both the CD4 and CD8 compartments. Most clones from primary vaccination were detected again post-booster (around 96% CD4, around 88% CD8).

Researchers made TCR cDNA using 5'RACE template switching, and this step added a universal primer site and UMIs. TCRdb reprocessed the 5' RACE reads with MiXCR, giving one entry per CDR3 protein. The sample shows 50,000 or so distinct CDR3 sequences, about 7.4% of them seen only once. V gene TRBV15 combines with J gene TRBJ2-7; D is unresolved. The TCR was taken from a man aged 18 to 29 who received the YFV17D yellow fever vaccine. The sample here was CD8+ T cells sorted from PBMCs, taken less than 16 days after the first yellow fever vaccination. In nucleotides, the CDR3 is TGTGCCACCAGCAGAGGCCCTTCCTACGAGCAGTACTTC. Residues: CATSRGPSYEQYF.